Listed here is a single T cell receptor (beta chain). The CDR3 length is 11 residues. Germline V gene data show CDR1 as GTSNPN and CDR2 as SVGIG (reference sequence). V lost 3 bases, J lost 4 bases, and 7 bases lay in between. This specimen belongs to a study of shared clonotypes between healthy human individuals. The repertoire was sequenced with immunoSEQ multiplex PCR; TCRdb's copy has only in-frame clones and lacks some. The data show more than 400,000 clones, approximately 95% seen once. The sequenced material came from naive CD4+ T cells sorted from blood. Subset reported: CD45RA+ positively selected. The sequence was collected from a woman in her twenties or thirties in good health. This rearrangement joins TRBV30 to TRBJ2-7; D unresolved. The CDR3 loop reads CAWSGEYEQYF. The CDR3 DNA follows: TGTGCCTGGAGCGGTGAATACGAGCAGTACTTC.